One sample yielded the 6 T cell receptor beta chains listed below, sequenced in a study of blood T cell repertoires in COVID-19. Method: immunoSEQ multiplex PCR; TCRdb's copy keeps in-frame clones and lacks some. The table records roughly 170,000 clones, roughly 85% of them present only once. The specimen was peripheral blood. The receptors shown here come from a woman aged 50 to 65 with COVID-19, enrolled during active disease.

The chain carries TRBV7-2 and TRBJ2-7; 12 nucleotides match TRBD2. The CDR3 has 16 residues. V dropped 5 bases and J dropped 1; count of bases not matched to a gene: 6. Per germline, CDR1 SGHTA and CDR2 FQGNSA. The CDR3 coding sequence is TGTGCCAGCAGCACACTAGCGGGGGGAGCGTCCTACGAGCAGTACTTC. Its protein product is CASSTLAGGASYEQYF.

In its sample, this clone was seen once. The rearrangement joins TRBV7-3 to TRBJ1-1; tentatively, D is TRBD1 (6 bases). V lost 5 bases and J lost 4, with 11 bases in between. This CDR3 has 13 amino acids. CDR1 is SGHTA and CDR2 is FQGTGA in the germline V gene. This chain's CDR3 is CASSQGIGTEAFF. The CDR3 DNA reads TGTGCCAGCAGCCAGGGGATCGGCACTGAAGCTTTCTTT. The complete variable domain, with remaining parts taken from reference TRBV7-3 and TRBJ1-1, reads GAGVSQTPSNKVTEKGKYVELRCDPISGHTALYWYRQSLGQGPEFLIYFQGTGAADDSGLPNDRFFAVRPEGSVSTLKIQRTERGDSAVYLCASSQGIGTEAFFGQGTRLTVV.

CDR3 sequence (DNA): TGTGCCTGGAAAGGAGGGGGGGCCCTAAAGACCCAGTACTTC. Translating it yields CAWKGGGALKTQYF. The chain uses TRBV30 and TRBJ2-5, with a tentative D call TRBD2 (7 bases). The CDR3 has 14 residues. CDR1 and CDR2 from the germline V gene are GTSNPN and SVGIG (reference sequence). Trimming took off 4 bases at V and 6 bases at J, with 18 bases between the two ends.

This chain uses TRBV6-5 with TRBJ1-5; the D is unclear. The CDR3 loop spans 14 amino acids. The V gene lost 0 bases and the J gene lost 7 bases, with 10 bases spanning the gap. Germline values: CDR1 MNHEY, CDR2 SVGAGI. CDR3 sequence (DNA): TGTGCCAGCAGTTACTCGAGAACAGCACAGCCCCAGCATTTT. Translation: CASSYSRTAQPQHF.

As for this clone: The junction departs from the called germline gene at one end, perhaps through a read error. The chain joins TRBV7-9 to TRBJ2-7, with D possibly TRBD2 on 5 matching bases. Germline V gene data show CDR1 as SEHNR and CDR2 as FQNEAQ (reference sequence). This CDR3 is built from 15 residues. CDR3 sequence reads: CASSLAASFSYEQYF. Written as DNA, the CDR3 is TGTGCCAGCAGCCTAGCCGCGAGTTTCTCCTACGAGCAGTACTTC.

This chain connects TRBV15 to TRBJ1-4; weak D call: TRBD1 (5 bases). CDR1 and CDR2 from the germline V gene are LNHNV and YYDKDF (reference sequence). V dropped 0 bases and J dropped 8 bases, with 16 bases sitting between them. This CDR3 is 16 amino acids long. CDR3 nucleotide sequence: TGTGCCACCAGCAGAGATCAGGGCGGATGGCGGGAAAAACTGTTTTTT. This gives the protein CATSRDQGGWREKLFF.